The clone carrying this TCR beta chain showed up many times. Antigen: not known. The source of the sample is a study of early T cells in non-severe SARS-CoV-2 infection. Study information: Sequencing of unsorted whole blood was done on bulk RNA, leaving chains unpaired.

Unique molecular identifiers were added to individual cDNA molecules. TCRdb reanalysed the 5' RACE reads using MiXCR and keeps one entry per CDR3 protein. The table has approximately 38,000 distinct CDR3 sequences, 4.5% to 5% seen once. General study points: The study's VDJdb matching favored anti-spike CD8 responses and missed private and CD4 specificities.

The sequence was collected from an adult who was a healthcare worker with PCR-confirmed SARS-CoV-2 infection or an uninfected control (not recorded which). Source material: whole blood.

This CDR3 reads CASSKYSGGLYDTQYF. In nucleotides, the CDR3 is TGTGCCAGCAGCAAGTATAGCGGGGGGCTATATGATACGCAGTATTTT. The chain joins TRBV7-8 to TRBJ2-3; 10 bases line up with TRBD2. The CDR3 spans 16 residues. Germline V gene sequence: CDR1 SGHVS, CDR2 FQNEAQ. The V and J ends lost 5 bases and 6 bases, in that order; junction bases with no gene match: 11.